This T cell receptor (beta chain) is drawn from a study of blood T cell repertoires in COVID-19. Authors' methods: Reference gene primers were amplified, and this amplification served to estimate nucleated cell counts. Sequencing used immunoSEQ multiplex PCR; TCRdb keeps in-frame clones, though not all of them. V, J and clone size derive from that table, while D and trimming were established from the DNA sequence. This sample carries over 110,000 clones, 75% to 90% of them seen once, and the ten largest clones take under 4.5%. The sequence was obtained from a man aged 50-60 years in a cohort exposed to, infected with or recovered from COVID-19 (not recorded which). Source material: PBMCs or T cells enriched from blood (not recorded which).

CDR3 DNA sequence: TGTGCCAGCAGCTATGAGGGAGGAGTCACCGGGGAGCTGTTTTTT. This codes for CASSYEGGVTGELFF. The chain uses TRBV11-2 and TRBJ2-2; TRBD2 is a possible D gene (6 bases). The CDR3 contains 15 residues. Trimming cost V 4 bases and J 4 bases, with 13 bases left between them. The V gene's germline CDR1 is SGHAT and CDR2 FQNNGV.